Given below is one T cell receptor beta chain in context. This record comes from a study of blood T cell repertoires in COVID-19. Study at large: Acute-phase and convalescent COVID-19 samples originated in the United States, Italy and Spain. T cells, B-cell-depleted T cells, or PBMCs supplied cDNA or gDNA.

The CDR3 contains 14 residues. Germline lookup yields CDR1 MNHEY and CDR2 SMNVEV (reference sequence). V lost 4 bases and J lost 1; bases outside the gene matches: 3. The data were produced by immunoSEQ multiplex PCR, yet TCRdb's version contains in-frame clones alone and is incomplete. The profile covers about 52,000 clones, with around 81% appearing a single time and about 7.3% taken by the ten largest. Sequenced sample: peripheral blood. This chain links TRBV27 with TRBJ1-2; 7 positions agree with TRBD1. This receptor was taken from a man in his 70s with active COVID-19. The CDR3 DNA is TGTGCCAGCAGTTCCGGGACAGATAACTATGGCTACACCTTC. Its protein product is CASSSGTDNYGYTF.